A selection of T cell receptor beta chains follows, all from one sample in a study of cytomegalovirus exposure and HLA in healthy donors. The assay was immunoSEQ multiplex PCR, and TCRdb's table has in-frame clones only and misses some. The ten top clones account for less than 5%, within a sample of just under 80,000 clones. Input material: PBMCs. The source is a man in his late teens or twenties in good health and CMV-seropositive. Both conserved end residues are trimmed from each CDR3.

j_gene,v_gene,CDR3aa
TRBJ2-2,TRBV19,ASSVATGNTGELF
TRBJ1-5,TRBV19,ASSTWTGGIDQPQH
TRBJ1-1,TRBV28,ASHYAEATEAF
TRBJ2-3,TRBV27,ASSPHGTSDIDTQY
TRBJ1-1,TRBV5-1,ASSLNGRNTEAF
TRBJ2-7,TRBV7-2,ASSSSFTGKDEQY
TRBJ2-6,TRBV11-2,ASRLSGANVLT
TRBJ1-1,TRBV11-2,ASSLVAGSTEAF
TRBJ2-4,TRBV10-1,ASSESLEVLAKNIQY
TRBJ2-7,TRBV28,ASSEPTGLTYEQY
TRBJ2-3,TRBV19,ASSTTGTTDTQY
TRBJ2-7,TRBV6-6,ASSYPGTGTTYEQY
TRBJ1-5,TRBV30,AWSRGNSNQPQH
TRBJ2-7,TRBV2,ASSVTGGSSYEQY
TRBJ1-1,TRBV7-9,ASSLFLGRGTEAF
TRBJ2-7,TRBV7-9,ASSLVAERGDEQY
TRBJ1-1,TRBV5-1,ASSLAWGGVDTEAF
TRBJ2-7,TRBV7-8,ASTASGLYEQY
TRBJ1-1,TRBV2,ASSEGRLNTEAF
TRBJ2-5,TRBV6-1,ASSVGQGRETQY
TRBJ1-1,TRBV7-9,ASSGLGTEAF
TRBJ2-1,TRBV9,ASSIRDYNEQF